Presented here are 8 T cell receptor beta chains from one specimen sequenced in a study of OX40 agonist ivuxolimab in advanced cancers. Profiled with immunoSEQ multiplex PCR; TCRdb holds only in-frame clones, not every one. This sample carries about 58,000 clones, 86% of them seen once, and the ten largest clones take approximately 1.1%. This specimen consisted of CD4+ or CD8+ T cells sorted from blood, obtained in a trial of the OX40 agonist ivuxolimab. The receptors shown here come from an adult with an advanced solid tumor such as melanoma, head and neck, liver or kidney cancer.

V and J are TRBV9 and TRBJ2-7; D may be TRBD2 (7 bases). Germline V lookup: CDR1 SGDLS, CDR2 YYNGEE. The V end lost 3 bases, the J end lost 2 bases, and 12 bases lay between the germline ends. This CDR3 contains 14 residues. The CDR3 is CASSGGRGTYEQYF. As DNA, the CDR3 is TGTGCCAGCAGCGGTGGGAGGGGGACCTACGAGCAGTACTTC.

V usage is TRBV4-1 and J usage is TRBJ2-3, with 11 nucleotides matching TRBD2. The CDR3 is 20 residues long. V shed 1 base and J 8 bases; nucleotides not matched to a gene: 20. From germline, CDR1 is MGHRA and CDR2 YSYEKL. In nucleotides, the CDR3 is TGCGCCAGCAGCCAAGCCCGTGGGGCTAGCGGGGGGCAACGTGGTGGTACGCAGTATTTT. This encodes CASSQARGASGGQRGGTQYF.

This chain joins TRBV11-2 and TRBJ1-4, with D maybe TRBD1 (6 bases). This CDR3 is built from 14 residues. CDR1 is SGHAT, CDR2 FQNNGV, per germline. The V end lost 3 bases, the J end lost 8 bases, and 13 bases lay between the germline ends. The CDR3 sequence: CASSFPGDREKLFF. CDR3 sequence (DNA): TGTGCCAGCAGCTTCCCAGGGGATAGAGAAAAACTGTTTTTT.

The chain joins TRBV5-1 to TRBJ2-5; TRBD1 matches 9 bases. V gave up 4 bases and J gave up 2 bases; unmatched junction bases: 12. The CDR3 covers 17 residues. CDR1 is SGHRS and CDR2 is YFSETQ in the germline V gene. The CDR3 is CASSRAGTGMGQETQYF. The CDR3 DNA is TGCGCCAGCAGCCGAGCCGGGACAGGGATGGGACAAGAGACCCAGTACTTC. Full variable domain (missing parts from reference TRBV5-1 and TRBJ2-5): KAGVTQTPRYLIKTRGQQVTLSCSPISGHRSVSWYQQTPGQGLQFLFEYFSETQRNKGNFPGRFSGRQFSNSRSEMNVSTLELGDSALYLCASSRAGTGMGQETQYFGPGTRLLVL.

The chain has TRBV18 and TRBJ1-1; 7 bases line up with TRBD1. The CDR3 has 17 amino acids. After removal of 1 base from V and 0 bases from J, the junction contained 8 bases not matched to a gene. Germline CDR1 is KGHSH and CDR2 is LQKENI. The CDR3 sequence is CASSPLAGTAMNTEAFF. Here the CDR3 DNA reads TGTGCCAGCTCACCACTGGCCGGGACAGCCATGAACACTGAAGCTTTCTTT.

V is TRBV21-1 and J is TRBJ1-6. TRBV21-1 is an annotated pseudogene. The CDR3 sequence is 13 residues long. The CDR3 loop reads CASDSSYNSPLHF. In DNA, the CDR3 is TGTGCCAGTGATAGCTCCTATAATTCACCCCTCCACTTT.

The chain combines TRBV5-8 with TRBJ2-3; D ambiguous. The CDR3 length is 12 residues. Looked up from germline, CDR1 is SGHTS and CDR2 is YDEGEE. The V gene lost 2 bases and the J gene lost 8 bases, with 9 bases spanning the gap. In DNA, the CDR3 is TGTGCCAGCAGCTTAGGGCCACGTACGCAGTATTTT. Translation gives CASSLGPRTQYF.

The chain joins TRBV10-1 to TRBJ1-4, with TRBD1 as a possible D gene (5 bases). V lost 0 bases to trimming and J lost 10 bases, with 15 bases between them. CDR3 length: 15 residues. CDR1 is WNHNN, CDR2 SYGVQD, per germline (reference sequence). The CDR3 bases are TGCGCCAGCAGTGAGTCGTCGGGGCCGTCTGGAAAACTGTTTTTT. Translation gives CASSESSGPSGKLFF.